Shown below are 25 T cell receptor beta chains from a single sample sequenced in a study of TIL therapy for anti-PD-1-resistant metastatic lung cancer. The immunoSEQ assay was v3. Assay used: immunoSEQ multiplex PCR; TCRdb lists only in-frame clones, some missing. The sample yields about 95,000 clones, 65% seen once. The time point here: pre-treatment sample, taken before nivolumab and TIL therapy. Most excised metastases sampled were pleural nodules or supraclavicular lymph nodes. This sample comprised tumor tissue, obtained at baseline. These TCRs come from a person aged 25 to 80 with non-small cell lung cancer.

The chain has TRBV29-1 and TRBJ1-1, with 8 bases lining up with TRBD1. The V segment lost 6 bases and the J segment 4 bases; nucleotides outside the gene matches: 7. The CDR3 is made up of 13 amino acids. The V gene's germline CDR1 is SQVTM and CDR2 ANQGSEA. CDR3 DNA sequence: TGCAGCGTCTCAGGGGGCGGGCGCACTGAAGCTTTCTTT. Protein sequence: CSVSGGGRTEAFF.

The chain has TRBV6-2 or TRBV6-3 and TRBJ2-1; D is unresolved. V lost 0 bases to trimming and J lost 5 bases, with 8 bases between them. Germline lookup yields CDR1 MNHEY and CDR2 SVGEGT. The CDR3 totals 14 residues. The CDR3 nucleotides read TGTGCCAGCAGTTACTCGAAGCGCCACAATGAGCAGTTCTTC. It codes for CASSYSKRHNEQFF.

The chain is built from TRBV5-1 and TRBJ2-7, with D tentatively TRBD1 (6 bases). CDR3 length: 13 amino acids. Germline V CDR1 and CDR2: SGHRS, YFSETQ. V was trimmed by 7 bases and J by 5 bases, leaving 16 bases between them. CDR3 sequence: CASYRQVGDEQYF. CDR3 in DNA: TGCGCCAGCTATCGACAGGTCGGCGACGAGCAGTACTTC.

The genes are TRBV9 and TRBJ2-3; 7 nucleotides match TRBD1. Germline CDR1 SGDLS, CDR2 YYNGEE. V shed 0 bases, J shed 2 bases, and the junction held 6 bases outside the gene matches. The CDR3 is made up of 16 amino acids. CDR3 amino acids: CASSVAGRGITDTQYF. CDR3 nucleotide sequence: TGTGCCAGCAGCGTAGCTGGCAGGGGGATCACAGATACGCAGTATTTT. Complete variable domain (other parts from reference TRBV9 and TRBJ2-3): DSGVTQTPKHLITATGQRVTLRCSPRSGDLSVYWYQQSLDQGLQFLIQYYNGEERAKGNILERFSAQQFPDLHSELNLSSLELGDSALYFCASSVAGRGITDTQYFGPGTRLTVL.

The chain carries TRBV10-3 and TRBJ2-1; D unresolved. Germline CDR1 and CDR2: ENHRY and SYGVKD. This CDR3 is 14 amino acids long. Between the trimmed V and J ends, which lost 8 bases and 7 bases, there was a span of 18 bases. The CDR3 spells CAIDEPPSTNEQFF. CDR3 bases: TGTGCCATCGACGAACCCCCCAGTACAAATGAGCAGTTCTTC.

V is TRBV6-6 and J is TRBJ2-7; 10 positions match TRBD2. The CDR3 totals 15 residues. V trimming: 5 bases; J trimming: 3 bases; junction bases outside the gene matches: 7. CDR1 MNHNY and CDR2 SVGAGI come from the germline V gene (reference sequence). The CDR3 region is CASSPRTSGFYEQYF. In DNA, the CDR3 is TGTGCCAGCAGTCCCCGGACTAGCGGCTTCTACGAGCAGTACTTC.

This clone was seen only a few times. The gene calls are TRBV7-9 and TRBJ1-3; TRBD1 agrees at 8 bases. V gave up 2 bases and J gave up 4 bases; unmatched junction bases: 7. The germline V gene has CDR1 SEHNR and CDR2 FQNEAQ (reference sequence). CDR3 length: 16 amino acids. The DNA of the CDR3 is TGTGCCAGCAGCTTAATGCACAGGGGGGAAGGAAACACCATATATTTT. Translated, it gives CASSLMHRGEGNTIYF.

The chain carries TRBV18 and TRBJ2-3; 8 nucleotides line up with TRBD2. V shed 1 base and J 0 bases; nucleotides not matched to a gene: 6. This CDR3 contains 17 residues. Looked up from germline, CDR1 is KGHSH and CDR2 is LQKENI. DNA of the CDR3: TGTGCCAGCTCACCACTTCCAACTAGCGGTAGCACAGATACGCAGTATTTT. Protein product: CASSPLPTSGSTDTQYF.

The sample holds a few counts of this clone. V usage is TRBV7-9 and J usage is TRBJ2-4; possibly TRBD2 for D (7 bases). Germline CDR1 SEHNR, CDR2 FQNEAQ (reference sequence). The CDR3 has 18 amino acids. The V gene lost 6 bases and the J gene lost 6 bases, with 27 bases spanning the gap. CDR3 bases: TGTGCCAGCAGTAAAGGCGGAGAAGGGAGGGGGTTGGGAAACATTCAGTACTTC. As protein: CASSKGGEGRGLGNIQYF.

The chain carries TRBV20-1 and TRBJ2-7; 7 bases align to TRBD2. Trimming took 3 bases from V and 3 from J; bases not matched to a gene: 11. The CDR3 totals 15 residues. Germline-derived CDR1 and CDR2 are DFQATT and SNEGSKA (reference sequence). DNA of the CDR3: TGCAGTGCTAGTCGGCTAGCGGCCGCTAACTACGAGCAGTACTTC. Encoded protein: CSASRLAAANYEQYF.

The CDR3 is CASSFGTGREQYF. For the CDR3, the DNA is TGCGCCAGCAGCTTCGGGACAGGTAGAGAGCAGTACTTC. The chain couples TRBV5-1 to TRBJ2-7, with 8 bases fitting TRBD1. This CDR3 region has 13 residues. CDR1 SGHRS and CDR2 YFSETQ come from the germline V gene. The V and J ends lost 2 bases and 7 bases, in that order; junction bases with no gene match: 5. Full variable domain (missing parts from reference TRBV5-1 and TRBJ2-7): KAGVTQTPRYLIKTRGQQVTLSCSPISGHRSVSWYQQTPGQGLQFLFEYFSETQRNKGNFPGRFSGRQFSNSRSEMNVSTLELGDSALYLCASSFGTGREQYFGPGTRLTVT.

The J gene is TRBJ1-2, the V gene TRBV6-4, with 9 bases fitting TRBD1. CDR1 and CDR2 (germline): MRHNA, SNTAGT. The CDR3 has 13 residues. The J segment lost 7 bases and the V segment lost 5 bases, leaving 5 bases of the junction unmatched. The CDR3 spells CASSPDRGGGYTF. CDR3 in DNA: TGTGCCAGCAGTCCGGACAGGGGAGGTGGCTACACCTTC.

The rearrangement uses TRBV11-2 and TRBJ2-1; a weak D match, TRBD2 (7 bases). This CDR3 is 15 amino acids long. Trimming cost V 4 bases and J 0 bases, with 10 bases left between them. Germline V gives CDR1 SGHAT, CDR2 FQNNGV. For the CDR3, the DNA is TGTGCCAGCAGCTCGGGGGGCAGCTCCTACAATGAGCAGTTCTTC. It codes for CASSSGGSSYNEQFF.

As DNA, the CDR3 is TGTGCCAGCAGCCCCCCGGGAGGGGGCGCCTATGGCTACACCTTC. It specifies CASSPPGGGAYGYTF. The chain joins TRBV6-2 or TRBV6-3 to TRBJ1-2, with 7 bases matching TRBD1. Looked up from germline, CDR1 is MNHEY and CDR2 is SVGEGT. The CDR3 extends over 15 amino acids. V dropped 6 bases and J dropped 4; count of bases not matched to a gene: 11.

The CDR3 protein is CASSPIDRGGITEAFF. CDR3 DNA sequence: TGTGCCAGTAGTCCAATCGACAGGGGGGGGATCACTGAAGCTTTCTTT. This sequence joins TRBV19 and TRBJ1-1; 9 nucleotides line up with TRBD1. This CDR3 comprises 16 residues. Trimming removed 5 bases from V and 4 bases from J; junction bases left unmatched: 11. CDR1 and CDR2 from the germline V gene are LNHDA and SQIVND (reference sequence).

V usage is TRBV5-7 and J usage is TRBJ2-7, with 10 bases fitting TRBD1. TRBV5-7 is sorted into the ORF group, with uncertain function. With 5 bases clipped from V and 2 bases from J, the junction kept 7 bases outside the gene matches. The CDR3 consists of 15 residues. The CDR3 region has the DNA TGTGCCAGCAGTTATGACAGGGGGCGAACCTACGAGCAGTACTTC. It yields the protein CASSYDRGRTYEQYF.

In this sample, this clone turned up once. The chain joins TRBV9 to TRBJ1-4; the match to TRBD1 covers 7 bases. Per the germline V gene, CDR1 is SGDLS and CDR2 is YYNGEE. The CDR3 sequence is 15 residues long. The J segment lost 6 bases and the V segment lost 4 bases, leaving 9 bases of the junction unmatched. In DNA, the CDR3 is TGTGCCAGCAGCCCTCGACAGGGTGGATATGAAAAACTGTTTTTT. It encodes CASSPRQGGYEKLFF. Complete variable domain (other parts from reference TRBV9 and TRBJ1-4): DSGVTQTPKHLITATGQRVTLRCSPRSGDLSVYWYQQSLDQGLQFLIQYYNGEERAKGNILERFSAQQFPDLHSELNLSSLELGDSALYFCASSPRQGGYEKLFFGSGTQLSVL.

This clone was counted only a few times. The J gene is TRBJ2-2, the V gene TRBV6-2 or TRBV6-3; D remains unclear. CDR1 is MNHEY, CDR2 SVGEGT, per germline. There are 12 residues in the CDR3. V was pared by 1 base and J by 6 bases, with 3 bases between. The CDR3 here is CASSYYAGELFF. The CDR3 DNA is TGTGCCAGCAGTTACTACGCCGGGGAGCTGTTTTTT.

The rearrangement uses TRBV28 and TRBJ1-2; TRBD1 might be the D (5 bases). The CDR3 sequence is 15 residues long. V was trimmed by 4 bases and J by 5 bases, leaving 17 bases between them. The V gene's germline CDR1 is MDHEN and CDR2 SYDVKM. The CDR3 DNA follows: TGTGCCAGCAGTTCCCCGGGGGAAGTGGAGTATGGCTACACCTTC. It is translated as CASSSPGEVEYGYTF.

The rearrangement links TRBV6-4 to TRBJ2-1, with 11 bases fitting TRBD2. This CDR3 spans 14 amino acids. The ends lost 5 bases at V and 8 bases at J; junction bases unmatched: 5. Germline CDR1 reads MRHNA; CDR2 reads SNTAGT. The CDR3 reads CASSPTSGIHEQFF. The CDR3 nucleotides read TGTGCCAGCAGTCCGACTAGCGGGATACATGAGCAGTTCTTC.

The CDR3 sequence is CASSSLAGGADTQYF. CDR3 nucleotide sequence: TGTGCCAGCAGCTCTTTAGCGGGGGGGGCGGATACGCAGTATTTT. The rearrangement links TRBV7-8 to TRBJ2-3; TRBD2 agrees at 11 bases. Trimming removed 4 bases from V and 6 bases from J; junction bases left unmatched: 6. The CDR3 is made up of 15 amino acids. Looked up from germline, CDR1 is SGHVS and CDR2 is FQNEAQ.

This clone was counted a single time. The CDR3 DNA follows: TGTGCCAGCAGTGAGCAGGAAAATCAGCCCCAGCATTTT. This sequence encodes CASSEQENQPQHF. V is TRBV12-3 or TRBV12-4 and J is TRBJ1-5, with D unclear. This CDR3 has 13 residues. The V end was cut by 5 bases, the J end by 4 bases, with 9 bases between.

The rearrangement joins TRBV4-1 to TRBJ1-1; 8 nucleotides align to TRBD1. Per the germline V gene, CDR1 is MGHRA and CDR2 is YSYEKL. This CDR3 spans 18 amino acids. J gave up 4 bases and V 4 bases, and 17 bases lay outside the gene matches. The CDR3 DNA follows: TGCGCCAGCAGCCGAGCCGCGGCCGGAGGCACAGGGGGCACTGAAGCTTTCTTT. Translation gives CASSRAAAGGTGGTEAFF.

This rearrangement joins TRBV14 to TRBJ1-6; no firm D call. The CDR3 is 12 residues long. Germline assignment: CDR1 SGHDN and CDR2 FVKESK. V dropped 4 bases and J dropped 6 bases, with 4 bases sitting between them. CDR3 bases: TGTGCCAGCAGCCGGAGTAATTCACCCCTCCACTTT. Translation: CASSRSNSPLHF.

This clone was seen a handful of times. CDR3 amino acids: CATSHSFHQPQHF. The CDR3 bases are TGTGCCACCAGCCACAGCTTCCATCAGCCCCAGCATTTT. The chain joins TRBV15 to TRBJ1-5; D uncertain. The ends were cut back, 5 bases at V and 5 bases at J, with 10 bases in the middle. From germline, CDR1 is LNHNV and CDR2 YYDKDF (reference sequence). This CDR3 region has 13 residues.